These 25 T cell receptor beta chains share one sample of origin, sequenced in a study of cytomegalovirus exposure and HLA in healthy donors. Primers included in the PCR were 60 Vbeta and 13 Jbeta primers. TCRdb's copy holds only in-frame clones and misses some; the assay was immunoSEQ multiplex PCR. This table holds nearly 110,000 clones, over 75% found once. The source material was PBMCs. These receptors were taken from a male donor in good health and CMV-seronegative.

The V and J genes are TRBV19 and TRBJ1-1, with D perhaps TRBD1 (6 bases). Germline V lookup: CDR1 LNHDA, CDR2 SQIVND (reference sequence). This CDR3 has 11 amino acids. V was cut by 10 bases and J by 5 bases, with 11 bases left in between. The CDR3 DNA is TGTGCCACTTACAGGGATACTGAAGCTTTCTTT. This gives the protein CATYRDTEAFF.

This chain connects TRBV5-4 to TRBJ2-2, with 14 bases aligning to TRBD2. CDR1 and CDR2 from the germline V gene are SGHNT and YYREEE (reference sequence). The length of the CDR3 is 18 residues. Trimming cost V 4 bases and J 7 bases; bases outside gene matches: 12. The CDR3 region is CASSPGLAGGPAGGELFF. CDR3 sequence (DNA): TGTGCCAGCAGCCCCGGACTAGCGGGAGGACCGGCGGGCGGGGAGCTGTTTTTT.

This sequence joins TRBV5-6 and TRBJ1-2, with TRBD1 matching 10 bases. Germline-derived CDR1 and CDR2 are SGHDT and YYEEEE. Germline trimming cut 3 bases from V and 8 bases from J; bases unmatched to any gene: 1. The CDR3 extends over 12 amino acids. The DNA for the CDR3 is TGTGCCAGCAGCTCGGGACAGGGGGGCTACACCTTC. Translated: CASSSGQGGYTF.

CDR3 DNA sequence: TGCGCCAGCAGCTTGGTGGGCTTTGACAGGGGTTACGACGAGCAGTACTTC. The encoded protein is CASSLVGFDRGYDEQYF. This rearrangement joins TRBV5-1 to TRBJ2-7, with 8 positions matching TRBD1. Germline CDR1 SGHRS, CDR2 YFSETQ. The CDR3 extends over 17 amino acids. V shed 0 bases, J shed 5 bases, and the junction held 13 bases outside the gene matches.

In this sample, this clone turned up once. The rearrangement joins TRBV5-4 to TRBJ2-7, with TRBD2 matching 13 bases. Germline assignment: CDR1 SGHNT and CDR2 YYREEE (reference sequence). Trimming removed 4 bases from V and 3 bases from J; junction bases left unmatched: 10. The CDR3 covers 17 residues. CDR3 residues: CASSAGGRLAGGYEQYF. DNA for the CDR3: TGTGCCAGCAGCGCGGGGGGGAGACTAGCGGGAGGCTACGAGCAGTACTTC.

The CDR3 is CASKEGAVDQPQHF. DNA for the CDR3: TGTGCCAGCAAGGAGGGGGCAGTGGACCAGCCCCAGCATTTT. The V gene is TRBV6-1, the J gene TRBJ1-5; TRBD1 agrees at 7 bases. This CDR3 has 14 residues. Germline CDR1 is MNHNS and CDR2 is SASEGT. J lost 7 bases, V lost 7 bases, and 10 bases had no gene match.

The chain couples TRBV2 to TRBJ1-2; D gene uncertain. Trimming left V 6 bases short and J 3 bases short, with 14 bases between. Germline V gene lookup returns CDR1 SNHLY and CDR2 FYNNEI. The CDR3 runs to 14 residues. CDR3 coding DNA: TGTGCCAGCAGATCAAGGGCGGACTACTATGGCTACACCTTC. It is translated as CASRSRADYYGYTF.

The gene calls are TRBV15 and TRBJ2-5; 10 nucleotides align to TRBD2. The CDR3 is made up of 16 amino acids. In germline, CDR1 is LNHNV, CDR2 YYDKDF (reference sequence). With V trimmed by 0 bases and J by 4 bases, 5 bases remained unmatched. The CDR3 is CATSRDRTSGGETQYF. The DNA for the CDR3 is TGTGCCACCAGCAGAGATCGGACTAGCGGAGGAGAGACCCAGTACTTC.

The rearrangement links TRBV6-5 to TRBJ1-3; D gene uncertain. Germline-derived CDR1 and CDR2 are MNHEY and SVGAGI. This CDR3 has 15 residues. Trimming removed 8 bases from V and 2 bases from J, with 16 bases in between. The CDR3, as DNA: TGTGCCAGCGGTAGCCCGGGATCCCCTGGAAACACCATATATTTT. Translating it yields CASGSPGSPGNTIYF.

In its sample, this clone was seen a few times. This chain connects TRBV5-1 to TRBJ1-3, with unresolved D. This CDR3 region has 16 residues. V lost 0 bases to trimming and J lost 0 bases, with 10 bases between them. Germline loops: CDR1 SGHRS, CDR2 YFSETQ. CDR3 sequence: CASSLGITDSGNTIYF. Here the CDR3 DNA reads TGCGCCAGCAGCTTGGGAATAACAGACTCTGGAAACACCATATATTTT. Full variable domain (rest looked up from reference TRBV5-1 and TRBJ1-3): KAGVTQTPRYLIKTRGQQVTLSCSPISGHRSVSWYQQTPGQGLQFLFEYFSETQRNKGNFPGRFSGRQFSNSRSEMNVSTLELGDSALYLCASSLGITDSGNTIYFGEGSWLTVV.

CDR3 region: CASSITGGKNIQYF. As DNA, the CDR3 is TGTGCCAGTAGTATAACAGGGGGCAAAAACATTCAGTACTTC. The chain combines TRBV19 with TRBJ2-4, with TRBD1 matching 8 bases. CDR1 and CDR2 (germline): LNHDA, SQIVND (reference sequence). This CDR3 is built from 14 residues. V lost 2 bases and J lost 3; bases outside the gene matches: 0.

V usage is TRBV30 and J usage is TRBJ1-1; TRBD1 might be the D (6 bases). This CDR3 region has 11 residues. Germline loops: CDR1 GTSNPN, CDR2 SVGIG (reference sequence). V was clipped by 4 bases and J by 3 bases, with 6 bases between them. The DNA for the CDR3 is TGTGCCTGGACAGGGGACACTGAAGCTTTCTTT. Protein sequence: CAWTGDTEAFF.

This clone has only a few counts. The V call is TRBV6-1, the J call TRBJ1-5, with D uncertain. The germline V gene has CDR1 MNHNS and CDR2 SASEGT. The CDR3 spans 15 residues. The V end was cut by 3 bases, the J end by 2 bases, with 11 bases between. CDR3 DNA sequence: TGTGCCAGCAGTGATGGGCTGTTGGGCAATCAGCCCCAGCATTTT. As protein: CASSDGLLGNQPQHF.

The chain links TRBV27 to TRBJ2-2; 7 bases map to TRBD2. Germline-derived CDR1 and CDR2 are MNHEY and SMNVEV (reference sequence). CDR3 length equals 16 residues. The ends lost 4 bases at V and 0 bases at J; junction bases unmatched: 5. CDR3 sequence: CASSSGTIANTGELFF. The CDR3, as DNA: TGTGCCAGCAGTTCTGGGACTATTGCGAACACCGGGGAGCTGTTTTTT.

The rearrangement uses TRBV27 and TRBJ1-4; a weak D match, TRBD1 (6 bases). The V end was cut by 6 bases, the J end by 7 bases, with 21 bases between. The CDR3 is 16 residues long. Per the germline V gene, CDR1 is MNHEY and CDR2 is SMNVEV (reference sequence). The chain's CDR3 is CASSSDGGGLREKLFF. CDR3 in DNA: TGTGCCAGCAGCTCCGACGGGGGGGGGCTACGTGAAAAACTGTTTTTT.

This clone was picked up one time. This chain's CDR3 is CASSYQGGQTEAFF. DNA of the CDR3: TGTGCCAGCAGCTACCAGGGTGGACAGACTGAAGCTTTCTTT. The chain uses TRBV7-8 and TRBJ1-1; D may be TRBD1 (6 bases). The V gene's germline CDR1 is SGHVS and CDR2 FQNEAQ. V was pared by 4 bases and J by 5 bases, with 14 bases between. The CDR3 loop spans 14 amino acids.

This clone was counted only a few times. This sequence joins TRBV25-1 and TRBJ2-7; tentative D call: TRBD2 (7 bases). The CDR3 loop spans 13 amino acids. V lost 8 bases, J lost 3 bases, and 14 bases lay in between. The germline CDR1 and CDR2 sequences are MGHDK and SYGVNS. CDR3 sequence reads: CASDRGGSYEQYF. CDR3 in DNA: TGTGCCAGCGATCGCGGGGGCAGCTACGAGCAGTACTTC.

This chain joins TRBV4-1 and TRBJ2-7, with a tentative D call TRBD1 (7 bases). Germline CDR1 is MGHRA and CDR2 is YSYEKL. CDR3 length: 16 amino acids. The V end lost 4 bases, the J end lost 9 bases, and 25 bases lay between the germline ends. The CDR3 protein is CASSRPNAGQQSGQYF. Written as DNA, the CDR3 is TGCGCCAGCAGCCGGCCAAACGCGGGACAGCAATCCGGGCAGTACTTC.

This clone was counted once. The J gene is TRBJ2-2, the V gene TRBV7-2, with 7 bases fitting TRBD2. The CDR3 extends over 16 amino acids. The germline V gene encodes CDR1 SGHTA and CDR2 FQGNSA. The J segment lost 0 bases and the V segment lost 3 bases, leaving 4 bases of the junction unmatched. The CDR3 coding sequence is TGTGCCAGCAGCTTGGGGCTAGCGGCGAACACCGGGGAGCTGTTTTTT. It encodes CASSLGLAANTGELFF.

The rearrangement joins TRBV15 to TRBJ2-3; 11 nucleotides match TRBD2. The ends lost 1 base at V and 2 bases at J; junction bases unmatched: 5. The CDR3 is made up of 17 amino acids. Germline loops: CDR1 LNHNV, CDR2 YYDKDF (reference sequence). The CDR3 coding sequence is TGTGCCACCAGCAGAGTTTCTAGCGGGAGGCCCACAGATACGCAGTATTTT. It encodes CATSRVSSGRPTDTQYF.

CDR3 residues: CASSPNTRNYGYTF. CDR3 coding DNA: TGTGCCAGCAGCCCAAATACACGTAACTATGGCTACACCTTC. V is TRBV27 and J is TRBJ1-2; D uncertain. Trimming left V 6 bases short and J 1 base short, with 12 bases between. CDR1 is MNHEY, CDR2 SMNVEV, per germline (reference sequence). The CDR3 is made up of 14 amino acids.

This clone has just one count. The genes are TRBV5-6 and TRBJ2-1; 10 nucleotides agree with TRBD2. Germline assignment: CDR1 SGHDT and CDR2 YYEEEE. This CDR3 spans 18 amino acids. V lost 1 base to trimming and J lost 7 bases; unmatched junction nucleotides: 14. The CDR3 DNA follows: TGTGCCAGCAGCTTGCGGGAAAGCGGGAGGGATCCTTGGAATGAGCAGTTCTTC. It yields the protein CASSLRESGRDPWNEQFF.

The rearrangement joins TRBV7-7 to TRBJ2-3; 7 bases are a match to TRBD2. The V segment lost 0 bases and the J segment 2 bases; nucleotides outside the gene matches: 5. The CDR3 length is 16 residues. The germline CDR1 and CDR2 sequences are SSHAT and FNYEAQ (reference sequence). This CDR3 is CASSLAFSGYTDTQYF. The CDR3 nucleotides are TGTGCCAGCAGCTTAGCCTTTAGCGGGTACACAGATACGCAGTATTTT.

The J gene is TRBJ2-5, the V gene TRBV19, with D possibly matching TRBD2 (6 bases). Germline lookup yields CDR1 LNHDA and CDR2 SQIVND (reference sequence). This CDR3 is built from 14 residues. V lost 8 bases and J lost 1, with 14 bases in between. CDR3 protein: CASRLAEGQETQYF. CDR3 DNA: TGTGCCAGTCGCTTAGCGGAGGGCCAAGAGACCCAGTACTTC.

The gene calls are TRBV18 and TRBJ2-1, with 11 bases identical to TRBD2. The V segment lost 1 base and the J segment 1 base; nucleotides outside the gene matches: 6. Germline V CDR1 and CDR2: KGHSH, LQKENI. This CDR3 is 18 amino acids long. The CDR3 DNA reads as TGTGCCAGCTCACCACTGACTAGCGGGGCGATTTCCTACAATGAGCAGTTCTTC. Its translation is CASSPLTSGAISYNEQFF.